Sequencing of this T cell receptor beta chain was carried out in a study of cytomegalovirus exposure and HLA in healthy donors. As for the study in general: Among the 398 genotyped donors, about 81% were placed in the Caucasian-associated ancestry cluster. Regarding the study as a whole: In a later analysis, TCR beta V- and J-gene trimming showed a link to a missense DCLRE1C variant. After further analysis at a later stage, 16,951 TCR beta sequences were associated with HLA alleles at 0.05 false discovery rate.

The CDR3 has 17 amino acids. The V and J ends lost 2 bases and 4 bases, in that order; junction bases with no gene match: 14. Germline V gene lookup returns CDR1 GTSNPN and CDR2 SVGIG (reference sequence). Use of 60 Vbeta and 13 Jbeta primers characterized the PCR. In the original analysis: Among the unique TCR beta chains that a later analysis counted, about 81 million in all, roughly 10 million were shared. TCRdb's table, derived via immunoSEQ multiplex PCR, lists solely in-frame clones and lacks some. The DNA was the basis for D and trimming; V, J and clone size are from that table. The sample consists of roughly 180,000 clones, approximately 80% of them appearing once. As for this clone: Its specificity is not known.

This chain uses TRBV30 with TRBJ2-1; TRBD2 matches 7 bases. This receptor was obtained from a young man in good health and CMV-seropositive. Sequencing used PBMCs. CDR3 coding DNA: TGTGCCTGGAGTAAAAGGTTAGGCGGGAGAGGATACAATGAGCAGTTCTTC. Protein: CAWSKRLGGRGYNEQFF.